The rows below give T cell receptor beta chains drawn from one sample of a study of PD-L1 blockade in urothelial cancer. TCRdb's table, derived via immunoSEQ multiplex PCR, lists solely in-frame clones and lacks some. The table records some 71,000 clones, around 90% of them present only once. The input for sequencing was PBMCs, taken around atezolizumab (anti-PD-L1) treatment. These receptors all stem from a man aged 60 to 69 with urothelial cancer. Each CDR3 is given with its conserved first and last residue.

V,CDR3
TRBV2,CASSGTQGAGQPQHF
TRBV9,CASSVGVSATNEKLFF
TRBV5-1,CASSLAEETQYF
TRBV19,CASRSGGLAGELFF
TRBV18,CASSPREGTEAFF
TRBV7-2,CASSLGVLAETQYF
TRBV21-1,CASSGLAGPSTIAYEQYF
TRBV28,CASSLAGGQETQYF
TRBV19,CASSIAGTGGGYGYTF
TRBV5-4,CASSLAGASYTF
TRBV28,CASSPGGRGLYGYTF
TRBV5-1,CASSLWDRGGEAFF
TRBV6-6,CASSYSEGFAFF
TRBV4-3,CASSQDRPGRGDEQFF
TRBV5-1,CASSLARTGTGELFF
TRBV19,CASSTTVVTGWTDTQYF
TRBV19,CASSILAGGGIDTQYF
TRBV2,CASRRDRNPEAFF
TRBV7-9,CASSLGGFYGYTF
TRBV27,CASSLLSKGQGLHF
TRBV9,CASHPWQGAPTGELFF
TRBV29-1,CSVLLTGIYGYTF
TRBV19,CASSRQGKTEAFF
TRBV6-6,CASSSSTGRETQYF
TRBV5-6,CASSPLAAGQIYEQYF
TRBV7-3,CASSLTGEKGEKLFF
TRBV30,CARNNNAEAFF
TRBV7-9,CASSLADFGEKLFF
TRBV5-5,CASSFFRNQPQHF
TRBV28,CASSSGDRQETQYF
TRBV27,CASSPWTGGASQYF
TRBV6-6,CAASGTSDSGELFF
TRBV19,CASSIGQGSGGNTIYF
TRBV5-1,CASSVHLAGVAYYEQYF
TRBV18,CASSPGTEAFF
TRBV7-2,CASSSVQGASTEAFF
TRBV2,CASSGGGAGETQYF
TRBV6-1,CASSVTGTTNEKLFF
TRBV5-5,CASSLIMETYEQYF
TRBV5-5,CASSRGTSGSSPSYEQYF
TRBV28,CASSPWDRSSYEQYF
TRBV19,CASRSGTGGQPQHF
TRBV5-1,CASSFSPPGLLNEKLFF
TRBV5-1,CASSPQSDRVRGEQYF
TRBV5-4,CASSLLGGAAGSPLHF
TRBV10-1,CASSEGTGPPIYGGYTF
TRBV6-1,CASRTGAGNTIYF
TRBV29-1,CSVMGSNYGYTF
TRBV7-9,CASSLGTGRANEQFF
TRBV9,CASSVGLAGVYNEQFF
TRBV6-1,CASSGVTGYTF
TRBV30,CAWSGTGPEQYF
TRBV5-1,CASSPPGAGNTIYF